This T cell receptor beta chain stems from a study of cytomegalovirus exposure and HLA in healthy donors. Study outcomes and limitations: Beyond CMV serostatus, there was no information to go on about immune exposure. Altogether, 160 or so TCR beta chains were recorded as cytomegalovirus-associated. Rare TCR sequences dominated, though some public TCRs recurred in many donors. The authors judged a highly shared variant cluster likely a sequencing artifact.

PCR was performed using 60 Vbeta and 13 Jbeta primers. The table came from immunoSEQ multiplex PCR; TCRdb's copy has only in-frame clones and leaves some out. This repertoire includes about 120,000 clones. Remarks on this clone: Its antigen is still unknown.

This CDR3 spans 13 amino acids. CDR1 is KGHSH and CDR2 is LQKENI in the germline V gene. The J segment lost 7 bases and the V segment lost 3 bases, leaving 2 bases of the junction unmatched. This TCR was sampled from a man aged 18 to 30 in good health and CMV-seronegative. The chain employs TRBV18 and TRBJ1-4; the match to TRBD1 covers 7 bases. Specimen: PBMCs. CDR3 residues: CASSPGQVEKLFF. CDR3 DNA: TGTGCCAGCTCACCCGGACAGGTTGAAAAACTGTTTTTT.